These 31 T cell receptor beta chains were sequenced from one sample in a study of blood T cell repertoires in COVID-19. The method was immunoSEQ multiplex PCR; TCRdb's version includes in-frame clones alone and lacks a portion of them. The table lists 150,000 to 200,000 clones, over 75% of them singletons. Input material: peripheral blood. These receptors were taken from a woman in her seventies with acute or convalescent COVID-19.

The chain carries TRBV2 and TRBJ2-1; TRBD1 matches 8 bases. In germline, CDR1 is SNHLY, CDR2 FYNNEI. This CDR3 region has 16 residues. V was clipped by 9 bases and J by 0 bases; unmatched bases: 10. CDR3 region: CASLGTGPSSYNEQFF. CDR3 DNA: TGTGCCAGTTTAGGGACAGGTCCAAGCTCCTACAATGAGCAGTTCTTC. The full variable domain, in which reference TRBV2 and TRBJ2-1 provide the parts outside the CDR3, is EPEVTQTPSHQVTQMGQEVILRCVPISNHLYFYWYRQILGQKVEFLVSFYNNEISEKSEIFDDQFSVERPDGSNFTLKIRSTKLEDSAMYFCASLGTGPSSYNEQFFGPGTRLTVL.

The V gene is TRBV6-2 or TRBV6-3, the J gene TRBJ1-1; 7 positions agree with TRBD1. The CDR3 is 14 amino acids. After removal of 6 bases from V and 2 bases from J, the junction contained 6 bases not matched to a gene. Germline V gives CDR1 MNHEY, CDR2 SVGEGT. CDR3 DNA sequence: TGTGCCAGCAGCATGGACAGGATTAACACTGAAGCTTTCTTT. Protein: CASSMDRINTEAFF.

This clone was detected once. The rearrangement joins TRBV7-3 to TRBJ2-7, with 11 bases fitting TRBD1. The germline V gene has CDR1 SGHTA and CDR2 FQGTGA. J lost 5 bases, V lost 5 bases, and 8 bases had no gene match. CDR3 size: 15 residues. Here the CDR3 DNA reads TGTGCCAGCAGCCCGCGAGGGGACAGGGGGGACGAGCAGTACTTC. Protein: CASSPRGDRGDEQYF.

The chain couples TRBV20-1 to TRBJ2-1, with D possibly matching TRBD1 (6 bases). Trimming took off 7 bases at V and 3 bases at J, with 7 bases between the two ends. The CDR3 sequence is 11 residues long. Germline assignment: CDR1 DFQATT and CDR2 SNEGSKA (reference sequence). The CDR3 DNA follows: TGCAGTGGGGACATCTACAATGAGCAGTTCTTC. Protein product: CSGDIYNEQFF.

Only one count was recorded for this clone. CDR3 in DNA: TGTGCCAGCAGCTTACTCCCACAGGACGGGCCTACCGAGCAGTACTTC. This codes for CASSLLPQDGPTEQYF. V usage is TRBV7-7 and J usage is TRBJ2-7, with D possibly matching TRBD1 (5 bases). The CDR3 length is 16 residues. Germline lookup yields CDR1 SSHAT and CDR2 FNYEAQ (reference sequence). Trimming left V 2 bases short and J 6 bases short, with 20 bases between.

The chain joins TRBV7-8 to TRBJ1-2, with D possibly being TRBD1 (6 bases). The V end was cut by 8 bases, the J end by 1 base, with 11 bases between. The CDR3 is 13 residues long. CDR1 is SGHVS and CDR2 is FQNEAQ in the germline V gene. CDR3: CASSEDSNYGYTF. The CDR3 DNA sequence: TGTGCCAGCTCCGAGGACAGTAACTATGGCTACACCTTC.

The chain joins TRBV12-3 or TRBV12-4 to TRBJ2-1; D call uncertain. V shed 3 bases and J shed 10 bases, with 10 bases lying between them. The CDR3 loop spans 12 amino acids. In DNA, the CDR3 is TGTGCCAGCAGTTTTAGTCAACGGGAGCAGTTCTTC. Translation: CASSFSQREQFF.

The J gene is TRBJ2-3, the V gene TRBV7-6, with D possibly TRBD2 on 6 matching bases. CDR3 length equals 13 residues. From germline, CDR1 is SGHVS and CDR2 FNYEAQ. Trimming left V 3 bases short and J 6 bases short, with 10 bases between. The CDR3 is CASSFQREDTQYF. The CDR3 DNA sequence: TGTGCCAGCAGCTTTCAACGGGAGGATACGCAGTATTTT.

The chain employs TRBV6-5 and TRBJ2-3; 9 positions match TRBD2. The CDR3 is 14 residues long. Unmatched junction bases numbered 3, after V lost 5 bases and J lost 3 bases. Germline lookup yields CDR1 MNHEY and CDR2 SVGAGI. The CDR3 here is CASSPGLATDTQYF. In nucleotides, the CDR3 is TGTGCCAGCAGTCCTGGACTAGCGACAGATACGCAGTATTTT.

This clone was counted a single time. CDR3 amino acids: CASSESSGAPGELFF. In DNA form, the CDR3 reads TGCGCCAGCAGTGAGTCGTCAGGGGCTCCCGGGGAGCTGTTTTTT. The chain employs TRBV10-2 and TRBJ2-2; D possibly corresponds to TRBD1 (6 bases). This CDR3 is built from 15 residues. V lost 0 bases and J lost 6, with 11 bases in between. Looked up from germline, CDR1 is WSHSY and CDR2 is SAAADI.

This chain joins TRBV7-2 and TRBJ2-7, with 9 bases lining up with TRBD2. V gave up 5 bases and J gave up 6 bases; unmatched junction bases: 8. CDR1 is SGHTA and CDR2 is FQGNSA in the germline V gene. CDR3 length: 14 residues. The CDR3 protein is CASSPRGGFSEQYF. In DNA, the CDR3 is TGTGCCAGCAGCCCGCGGGGGGGCTTTTCCGAGCAGTACTTC.

V and J are TRBV7-8 and TRBJ2-6, with D perhaps matching TRBD1 (6 bases). The germline gives CDR1 SGHVS, CDR2 FQNEAQ. Trimming removed 5 bases at V and 2 bases at J, with 10 bases between. The CDR3 is 15 residues long. CDR3 amino acids: CASSRPGAGANVLTF. DNA for the CDR3: TGTGCCAGCAGCCGCCCAGGGGCTGGGGCCAACGTCCTGACTTTC.

V is TRBV11-2 and J is TRBJ2-3; 11 nucleotides agree with TRBD2. This CDR3 has 16 residues. Germline-derived CDR1 and CDR2 are SGHAT and FQNNGV. Trimming at V came to 5 bases and at J to 2 bases, leaving 6 bases not matched to a gene. Here the CDR3 DNA reads TGTGCCAGCAGCCCTCGACTAGCGGGGCCCACAGATACGCAGTATTTT. Protein product: CASSPRLAGPTDTQYF.

Only one count was recorded for this clone. The chain couples TRBV11-3 to TRBJ2-2; a weak D match, TRBD1 (5 bases). The CDR3 totals 14 residues. Trimming shortened V by 7 bases and J by 3 bases, and 12 bases separated the two germline ends. Germline V gene sequence: CDR1 SGHNT, CDR2 YENEEA. The CDR3 bases are TGTGCCAGCAAGGGGCGGACGGACACCGGGGAGCTGTTTTTT. Translated, it gives CASKGRTDTGELFF.

This chain connects TRBV6-5 to TRBJ2-1; TRBD2 is a possible D gene (6 bases). V lost 2 bases and J 9 bases, leaving 17 bases between the germline ends. The CDR3 has 15 amino acids. Germline-derived CDR1 and CDR2 are MNHEY and SVGAGI. As DNA, the CDR3 is TGTGCCAGCAGTTACGGGAGGTTACAAACGGGTGAGCAGTTCTTC. Residues: CASSYGRLQTGEQFF.

The count of this clone is one. The rearrangement joins TRBV3-1 (or the pseudogene TRBV3-2) to TRBJ2-1; 8 nucleotides match TRBD2. J gave up 3 bases and V 5 bases, and 6 bases lay outside the gene matches. This CDR3 has 15 residues. The germline gives CDR1 LGHDT, CDR2 YNNKEL (reference sequence). The CDR3 region is CASSAREGGYNEQFF. Written as DNA, the CDR3 is TGTGCCAGCAGCGCACGGGAGGGAGGCTACAATGAGCAGTTCTTC.

The chain is built from TRBV30 and TRBJ1-3; 7 positions match TRBD1. Germline values: CDR1 GTSNPN, CDR2 SVGIG (reference sequence). The CDR3 extends over 14 amino acids. Losses at the gene ends were 4 bases for V and 0 bases for J; bases not matched to a gene: 3. The CDR3 sequence: CAWNRGSSGNTIYF. The CDR3 nucleotides are TGTGCCTGGAACAGGGGAAGCTCTGGAAACACCATATATTTT. Full variable domain (outside the CDR3, taken from reference TRBV30 and TRBJ1-3): SQTIHQWPATLVQPVGSPLSLECTVEGTSNPNLYWYRQAAGRGLQLLFYSVGIGQISSEVPQNLSASRPQDRQFILSSKKLLLSDSGFYLCAWNRGSSGNTIYFGEGSWLTVV.

V is TRBV20-1 and J is TRBJ2-5, with 9 bases that match TRBD1. V gave up 3 bases and J gave up 1 base; unmatched junction bases: 9. This CDR3 has 16 amino acids. The germline gives CDR1 DFQATT, CDR2 SNEGSKA (reference sequence). As DNA, the CDR3 is TGCAGTGCTAGTATACTGGGACAGGGCACCCAAGAGACCCAGTACTTC. Protein: CSASILGQGTQETQYF.

The chain uses TRBV19 and TRBJ1-2; D gene uncertain. This CDR3 has 12 residues. The V end was cut by 10 bases, the J end by 5 bases, with 14 bases between. The germline CDR1 and CDR2 sequences are LNHDA and SQIVND (reference sequence). CDR3 region: CATRWASYGYTF. The CDR3 nucleotides read TGTGCCACTCGGTGGGCGAGTTATGGCTACACCTTC.

The J gene is TRBJ2-2, the V gene TRBV19; 10 positions agree with TRBD2. With V trimmed by 8 bases and J by 5 bases, 14 bases remained unmatched. Germline V gene sequence: CDR1 LNHDA, CDR2 SQIVND (reference sequence). The CDR3 has 17 residues. In DNA, the CDR3 is TGTGCCAGTTCATACCGAAGCGGGAGGGCCAGGACCGGGGAGCTGTTTTTT. It codes for CASSYRSGRARTGELFF.

The genes are TRBV6-2 or TRBV6-3 and TRBJ1-6; 9 bases match TRBD1. The CDR3 loop spans 14 amino acids. The V segment lost 6 bases and the J segment 10 bases; nucleotides outside the gene matches: 7. Germline loops: CDR1 MNHEY, CDR2 SVGEGT. CDR3 protein: CASSHGQGWSPLHF. CDR3 DNA: TGTGCCAGCAGCCACGGACAGGGGTGGTCACCCCTCCACTTT.

The gene calls are TRBV20-1 and TRBJ1-1; D remains ambiguous. V was cut by 3 bases and J by 1 base, with 3 bases left in between. The CDR3 runs 11 residues. Per the germline V gene, CDR1 is DFQATT and CDR2 is SNEGSKA (reference sequence). The DNA for the CDR3 is TGCAGTGCTAGCCAGAACACTGAAGCTTTCTTT. Protein product: CSASQNTEAFF.

The V and J genes are TRBV3-1 (or the pseudogene TRBV3-2) and TRBJ2-7; D may be TRBD2 (7 bases). Trimming removed 4 bases from V and 4 bases from J, with 11 bases in between. CDR3 length: 13 amino acids. The V gene's germline CDR1 is LGHDT and CDR2 YNNKEL (reference sequence). The CDR3 loop is CASSRTRGYEQYF. CDR3 nucleotides: TGTGCCAGCAGCCGGACTAGGGGGTACGAGCAGTACTTC.

The chain is built from TRBV4-1 and TRBJ2-3, with D uncertain. Looked up from germline, CDR1 is MGHRA and CDR2 is YSYEKL. The CDR3 spans 14 residues. Trimming left V 8 bases short and J 2 bases short, with 14 bases between. The CDR3 DNA reads TGCGCCAGCGCTGTACCCAGTTACACAGATACGCAGTATTTT. This gives the protein CASAVPSYTDTQYF.

The J gene is TRBJ1-2, the V gene TRBV28; D is possibly TRBD1 (6 bases). The CDR3 has 15 amino acids. Between the trimmed V and J ends, which lost 6 bases and 10 bases, there was a span of 24 bases. Germline assignment: CDR1 MDHEN and CDR2 SYDVKM. The CDR3 DNA reads TGTGCCAGCAGCCCCACCATCTCCACAGGGACGGTCTACACCTTC. Amino acids: CASSPTISTGTVYTF.

This chain links TRBV6-5 with TRBJ1-6; 7 nucleotides agree with TRBD1. Losses at the gene ends were 6 bases for V and 7 bases for J; bases not matched to a gene: 6. The CDR3 is made up of 14 amino acids. Germline loops: CDR1 MNHEY, CDR2 SVGAGI. The CDR3 region is CASRDETGNSPLHF. CDR3 coding DNA: TGTGCCAGCAGGGACGAGACAGGGAATTCACCCCTCCACTTT.

The chain uses TRBV6-5 and TRBJ2-7; D possibly corresponds to TRBD2 (5 bases). This CDR3 region has 10 residues. The V end lost 7 bases, the J end lost 5 bases, and 6 bases lay between the germline ends. The germline V gene has CDR1 MNHEY and CDR2 SVGAGI. CDR3 coding DNA: TGTGCCAGCAAGGAGGACGAGCAGTACTTC. Amino acid sequence: CASKEDEQYF.

The chain's CDR3 is CSVEGGADSEAFF. CDR3 DNA sequence: TGCAGCGTTGAAGGAGGGGCGGACAGTGAAGCTTTCTTT. The V gene is TRBV29-1, the J gene TRBJ1-1, with D perhaps TRBD1 (6 bases). The CDR3 sequence is 13 residues long. V was clipped by 1 base and J by 7 bases, with 13 bases between them. CDR1 and CDR2 (germline): SQVTM, ANQGSEA.

V is TRBV5-6 and J is TRBJ1-1, with D maybe TRBD1 (6 bases). Trimming removed 3 bases at V and 11 bases at J, with 11 bases between. CDR3 length: 11 residues. CDR1 is SGHDT, CDR2 YYEEEE, per germline. The CDR3 loop reads CASSYGGPAFF. The DNA for the CDR3 is TGTGCCAGCAGCTACGGGGGGCCGGCTTTCTTT.

This clone came up once. The chain is built from TRBV11-2 and TRBJ2-7; 13 bases map to TRBD2. Germline V gene lookup returns CDR1 SGHAT and CDR2 FQNNGV. The V gene end was trimmed by 5 bases and the J gene end by 7 bases; junction bases not matched to a gene: 5. The CDR3 loop spans 14 amino acids. In nucleotides, the CDR3 is TGTGCCAGCAGCCTGGGGACTAGCGGGAATGAGCAGTACTTC. It specifies CASSLGTSGNEQYF.

J is TRBJ2-5 and V is TRBV7-3; 8 nucleotides align to TRBD1. V gave up 5 bases and J gave up 3 bases; unmatched junction bases: 2. This CDR3 has 13 amino acids. Germline V lookup: CDR1 SGHTA, CDR2 FQGTGA. The CDR3 DNA reads TGTGCCAGCAGCCCGACAGGGGAAGAGACCCAGTACTTC. This translates into CASSPTGEETQYF.